This passage covers 7 T cell receptor beta chains from one sample sequenced in a study of shared clonotypes between healthy human individuals. Assay: immunoSEQ multiplex PCR; the TCRdb copy retains only in-frame clones and omits some. The sample has more than 550,000 clones, about 90% seen once. Material for sequencing was memory CD8+ T cells from PBMCs. Subset reported: CD45RO+ cells pooled with CCR7-negative TemRA cells. The receptors were gathered from a man between 18 and 35 years old in good health. Some clones in this sample may be carry-over from other donors' samples.

The rearrangement uses TRBV5-1 and TRBJ2-7; 7 nucleotides align to TRBD2. This CDR3 is 15 amino acids long. Trimming at V came to 0 bases and at J to 3 bases, leaving 6 bases not matched to a gene. Germline V lookup: CDR1 SGHRS, CDR2 YFSETQ. The CDR3 region is CASSLVGGGLYEQYF. The CDR3 bases are TGCGCCAGCAGCTTGGTCGGGGGAGGGCTCTACGAGCAGTACTTC.

The genes are TRBV5-1 and TRBJ1-1, with a tentative D call TRBD1 (6 bases). From germline, CDR1 is SGHRS and CDR2 YFSETQ. CDR3 length: 15 amino acids. V gave up 5 bases and J gave up 2 bases, with 16 bases separating them. In DNA form, the CDR3 reads TGCGCCAGCAGAGAGGGGGTACTGCTCAACACTGAAGCTTTCTTT. This gives the protein CASREGVLLNTEAFF.

This chain connects TRBV7-9 to TRBJ2-3; D perhaps matches TRBD2 (6 bases). The CDR3 covers 16 residues. Trimming left V 5 bases short and J 6 bases short, with 21 bases between. CDR1 and CDR2 from the germline V gene are SEHNR and FQNEAQ (reference sequence). The CDR3 DNA is TGTGCCAGCAGCCTCCCGCCGGGAGTCCCCCCGGATACGCAGTATTTT. Translating gives CASSLPPGVPPDTQYF.

This chain links TRBV7-9 with TRBJ2-7; D not resolved. The CDR3 runs to 16 residues. Germline V gives CDR1 SEHNR, CDR2 FQNEAQ (reference sequence). The V and J ends lost 0 bases and 6 bases respectively, with 18 bases between them. CDR3 sequence (DNA): TGTGCCAGCAGCTTAGCTTCCGGCTTAGCAAGCGTCGAGCAGTACTTC. Translated, it gives CASSLASGLASVEQYF.

This clone was found many times. The gene calls are TRBV11-2 and TRBJ2-1, with D unclear. Looked up from germline, CDR1 is SGHAT and CDR2 is FQNNGV. Trimming pared 8 bases from V and 6 bases from J, leaving 8 bases between. The CDR3 is 11 residues long. In DNA form, the CDR3 reads TGTGCCAGCGGCACCGGCAATGAGCAGTTCTTC. Amino acids: CASGTGNEQFF.

The rearrangement links TRBV7-9 to TRBJ2-1; the match to TRBD1 covers 8 bases. The germline CDR1 and CDR2 sequences are SEHNR and FQNEAQ (reference sequence). CDR3 length: 15 residues. V shed 5 bases and J 7 bases; nucleotides not matched to a gene: 10. CDR3 nucleotides: TGTGCCAGCAGCCCTCAGGACAGGGAGATGAATGAGCAGTTCTTC. This encodes CASSPQDREMNEQFF.

This clone was recorded only once. The rearrangement joins TRBV2 to TRBJ2-5; D gene ambiguous. Germline V gene data show CDR1 as SNHLY and CDR2 as FYNNEI. CDR3 length: 16 residues. Trimming removed 1 base from V and 2 bases from J, with 14 bases in between. The chain's CDR3 is CASSEEDWAGQETQYF. The CDR3 coding sequence is TGTGCCAGCAGTGAAGAGGATTGGGCTGGGCAAGAGACCCAGTACTTC.